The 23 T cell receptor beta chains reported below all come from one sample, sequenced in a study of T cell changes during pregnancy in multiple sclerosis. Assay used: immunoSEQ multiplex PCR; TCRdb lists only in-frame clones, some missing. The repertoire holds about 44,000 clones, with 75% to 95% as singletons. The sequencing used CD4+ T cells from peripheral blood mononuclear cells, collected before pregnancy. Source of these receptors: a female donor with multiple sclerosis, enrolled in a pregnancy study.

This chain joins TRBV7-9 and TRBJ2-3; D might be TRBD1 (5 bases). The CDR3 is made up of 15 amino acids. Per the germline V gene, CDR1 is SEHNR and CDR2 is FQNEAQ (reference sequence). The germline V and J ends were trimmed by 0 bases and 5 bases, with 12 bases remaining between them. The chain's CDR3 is CASSLADKGKDTQYF. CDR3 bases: TGTGCCAGCAGCTTAGCGGACAAGGGGAAAGATACGCAGTATTTT.

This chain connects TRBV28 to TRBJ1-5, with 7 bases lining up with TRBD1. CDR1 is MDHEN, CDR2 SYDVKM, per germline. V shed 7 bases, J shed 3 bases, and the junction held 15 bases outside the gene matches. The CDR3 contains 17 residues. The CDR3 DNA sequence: TGTGCCAGCAAGCTCCCGACAGGGAATTTTGACAATCAGCCCCAGCATTTT. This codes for CASKLPTGNFDNQPQHF.

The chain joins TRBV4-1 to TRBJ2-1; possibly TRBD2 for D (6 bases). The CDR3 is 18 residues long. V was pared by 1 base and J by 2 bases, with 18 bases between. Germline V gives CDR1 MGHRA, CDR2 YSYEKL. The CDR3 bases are TGCGCCAGCAGCCAAGTTGATATGGGAATAGCGGCCTACAATGAGCAGTTCTTC. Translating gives CASSQVDMGIAAYNEQFF.

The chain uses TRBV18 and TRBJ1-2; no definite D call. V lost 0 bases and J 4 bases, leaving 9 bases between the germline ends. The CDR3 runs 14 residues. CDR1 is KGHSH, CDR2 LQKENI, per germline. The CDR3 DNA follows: TGTGCCAGCTCACCACCAAACGGAGGCTATGGCTACACCTTC. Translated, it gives CASSPPNGGYGYTF.

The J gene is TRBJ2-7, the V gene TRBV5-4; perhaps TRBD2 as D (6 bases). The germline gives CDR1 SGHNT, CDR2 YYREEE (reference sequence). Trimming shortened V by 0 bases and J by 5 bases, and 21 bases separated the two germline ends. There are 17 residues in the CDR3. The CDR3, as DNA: TGTGCCAGCAGCTTGGGACCTTTGAGGCGGGGCGGCGACGAGCAGTACTTC. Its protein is CASSLGPLRRGGDEQYF.

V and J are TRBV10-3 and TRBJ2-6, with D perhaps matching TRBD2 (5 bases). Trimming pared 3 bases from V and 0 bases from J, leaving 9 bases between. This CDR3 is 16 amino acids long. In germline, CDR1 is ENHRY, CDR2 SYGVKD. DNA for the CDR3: TGTGCCATCAGTGACGGACTGGCCTCTGGGGCCAACGTCCTGACTTTC. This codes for CAISDGLASGANVLTF.

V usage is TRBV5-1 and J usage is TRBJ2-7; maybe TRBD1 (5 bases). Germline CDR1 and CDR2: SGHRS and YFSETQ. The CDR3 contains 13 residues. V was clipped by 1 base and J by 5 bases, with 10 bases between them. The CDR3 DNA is TGCGCCAGCAGCTTGCAGGGTGGGAACGAGCAGTACTTC. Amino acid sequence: CASSLQGGNEQYF.

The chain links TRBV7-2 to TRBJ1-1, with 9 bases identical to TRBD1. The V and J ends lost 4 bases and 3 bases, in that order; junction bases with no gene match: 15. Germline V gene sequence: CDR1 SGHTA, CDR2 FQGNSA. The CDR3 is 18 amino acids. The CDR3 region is CASSSFGTGKRRDTEAFF. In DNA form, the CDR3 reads TGTGCCAGCAGCTCCTTTGGGACAGGGAAGAGGAGGGACACTGAAGCTTTCTTT.

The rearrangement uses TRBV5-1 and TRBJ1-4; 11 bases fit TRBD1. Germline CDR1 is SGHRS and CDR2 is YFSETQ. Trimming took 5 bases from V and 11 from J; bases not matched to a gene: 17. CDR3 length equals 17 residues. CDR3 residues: CASRRTGGAESDGKLFF. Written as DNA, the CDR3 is TGCGCCAGCAGAAGGACAGGGGGCGCGGAATCGGATGGGAAACTGTTTTTT. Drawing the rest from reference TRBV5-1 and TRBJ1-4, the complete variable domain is KAGVTQTPRYLIKTRGQQVTLSCSPISGHRSVSWYQQTPGQGLQFLFEYFSETQRNKGNFPGRFSGRQFSNSRSEMNVSTLELGDSALYLCASRRTGGAESDGKLFFGSGTQLSVL.

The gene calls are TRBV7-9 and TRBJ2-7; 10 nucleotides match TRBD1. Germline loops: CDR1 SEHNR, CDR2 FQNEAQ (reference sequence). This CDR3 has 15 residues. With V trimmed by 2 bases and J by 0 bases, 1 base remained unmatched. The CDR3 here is CASSLRTGGSYEQYF. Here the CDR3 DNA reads TGTGCCAGCAGCTTAAGGACAGGGGGCTCCTACGAGCAGTACTTC.

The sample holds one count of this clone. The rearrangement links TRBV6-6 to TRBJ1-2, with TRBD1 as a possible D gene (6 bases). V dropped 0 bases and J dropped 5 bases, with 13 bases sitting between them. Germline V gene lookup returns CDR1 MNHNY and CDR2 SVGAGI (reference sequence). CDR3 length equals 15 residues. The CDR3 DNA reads TGTGCCAGCAGTTACTCCCCAGGGGCCCTATATGGCTACACCTTC. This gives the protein CASSYSPGALYGYTF.

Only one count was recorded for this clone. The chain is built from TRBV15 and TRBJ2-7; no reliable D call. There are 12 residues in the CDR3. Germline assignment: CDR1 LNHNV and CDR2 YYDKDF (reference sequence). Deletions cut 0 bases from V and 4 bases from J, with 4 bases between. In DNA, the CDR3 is TGTGCCACCAGCAGAGATTTATACGAGCAGTACTTC. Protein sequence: CATSRDLYEQYF.

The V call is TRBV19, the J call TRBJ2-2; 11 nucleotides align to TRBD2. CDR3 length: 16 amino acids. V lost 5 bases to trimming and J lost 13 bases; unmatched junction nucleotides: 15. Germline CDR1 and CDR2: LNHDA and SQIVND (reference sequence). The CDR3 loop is CASSPGLAAKKAGLFF. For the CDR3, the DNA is TGTGCCAGTAGTCCGGGACTAGCGGCAAAAAAAGCGGGGCTGTTTTTT.

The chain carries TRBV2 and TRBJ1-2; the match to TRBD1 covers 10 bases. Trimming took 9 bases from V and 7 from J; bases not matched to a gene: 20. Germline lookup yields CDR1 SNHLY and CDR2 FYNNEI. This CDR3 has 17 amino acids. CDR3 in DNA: TGTGCCAGAGTACCGCCGTGGGGGGACAGGGGAACTGGTGGCTACACCTTC. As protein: CARVPPWGDRGTGGYTF. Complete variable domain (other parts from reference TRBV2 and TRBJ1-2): EPEVTQTPSHQVTQMGQEVILRCVPISNHLYFYWYRQILGQKVEFLVSFYNNEISEKSEIFDDQFSVERPDGSNFTLKIRSTKLEDSAMYFCARVPPWGDRGTGGYTFGSGTRLTVV.

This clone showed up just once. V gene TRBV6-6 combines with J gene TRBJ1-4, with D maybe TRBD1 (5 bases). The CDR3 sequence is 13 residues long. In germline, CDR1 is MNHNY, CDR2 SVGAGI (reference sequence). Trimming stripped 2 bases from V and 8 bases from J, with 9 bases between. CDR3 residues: CASSYRGREKLFF. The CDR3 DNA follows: TGTGCCAGCAGTTACAGGGGTCGGGAAAAACTGTTTTTT.

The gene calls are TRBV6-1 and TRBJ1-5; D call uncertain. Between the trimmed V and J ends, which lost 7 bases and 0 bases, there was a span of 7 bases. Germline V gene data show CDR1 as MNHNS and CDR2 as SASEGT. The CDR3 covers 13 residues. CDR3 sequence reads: CASTQNSNQPQHF. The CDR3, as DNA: TGTGCCAGCACCCAGAATAGCAATCAGCCCCAGCATTTT.

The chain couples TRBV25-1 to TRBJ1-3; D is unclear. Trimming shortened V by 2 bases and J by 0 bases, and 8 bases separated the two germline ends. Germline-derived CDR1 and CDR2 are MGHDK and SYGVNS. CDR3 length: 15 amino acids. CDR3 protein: CASSELGVSGNTIYF. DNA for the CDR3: TGTGCCAGCAGTGAACTAGGTGTCTCTGGAAACACCATATATTTT.

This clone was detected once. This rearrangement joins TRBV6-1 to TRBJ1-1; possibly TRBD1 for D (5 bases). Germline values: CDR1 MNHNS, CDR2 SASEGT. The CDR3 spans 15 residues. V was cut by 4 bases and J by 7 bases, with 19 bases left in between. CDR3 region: CASSAPAGGTIEAFF. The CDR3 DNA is TGTGCCAGCAGTGCCCCGGCCGGGGGAACAATTGAAGCTTTCTTT.

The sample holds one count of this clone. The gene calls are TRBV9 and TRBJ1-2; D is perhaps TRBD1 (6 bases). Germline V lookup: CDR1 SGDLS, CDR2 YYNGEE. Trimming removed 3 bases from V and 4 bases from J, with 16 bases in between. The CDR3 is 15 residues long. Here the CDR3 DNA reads TGTGCCAGCAGCGCCGACTTGAGACAGGCCTATGGCTACACCTTC. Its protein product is CASSADLRQAYGYTF.

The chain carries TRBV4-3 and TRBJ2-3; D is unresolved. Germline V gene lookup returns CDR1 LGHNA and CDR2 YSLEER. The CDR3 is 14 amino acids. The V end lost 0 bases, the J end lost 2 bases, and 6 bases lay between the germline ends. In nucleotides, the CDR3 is TGCGCCAGCAGCCAAGATTTAGCCACAGATACGCAGTATTTT. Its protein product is CASSQDLATDTQYF.

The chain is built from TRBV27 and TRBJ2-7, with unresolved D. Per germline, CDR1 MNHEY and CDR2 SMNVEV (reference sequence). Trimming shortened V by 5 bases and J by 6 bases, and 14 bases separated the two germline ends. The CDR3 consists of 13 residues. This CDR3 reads CASSGRPESEQYF. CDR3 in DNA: TGTGCCAGCAGTGGGCGCCCCGAGAGCGAGCAGTACTTC.

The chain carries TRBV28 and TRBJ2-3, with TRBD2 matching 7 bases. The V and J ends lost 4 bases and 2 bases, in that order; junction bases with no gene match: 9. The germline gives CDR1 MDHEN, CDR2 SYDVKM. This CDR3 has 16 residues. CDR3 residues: CASSSPAGWITDTQYF. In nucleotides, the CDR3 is TGTGCCAGCAGTTCCCCAGCGGGATGGATCACAGATACGCAGTATTTT.

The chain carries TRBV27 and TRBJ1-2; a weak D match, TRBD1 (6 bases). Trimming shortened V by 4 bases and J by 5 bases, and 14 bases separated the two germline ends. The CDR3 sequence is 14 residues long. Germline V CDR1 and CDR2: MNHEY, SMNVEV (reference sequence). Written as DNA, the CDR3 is TGTGCCAGCAGTTCCGGGCAGGGGTGGTATGGCTACACCTTC. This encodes CASSSGQGWYGYTF.